This T cell receptor beta chain was retrieved from a study of blood T cells in healthy people across ages. Study observations and caveats: With donor CMV status unknown, expanded clonotype changes were possibly confounded.

Primed by a sample-barcoded 5' primer and a J-beta primer mix, a second PCR proceeded for roughly 7 to 11 cycles. TCRdb re-derived calls from the 5' RACE reads in MiXCR, one entry per CDR3 protein. Of around 1,600,000 distinct CDR3 sequences in the sample, around 40% were seen once. With respect to this clonotype: Its antigen is not identified.

Source material: blood. The TCR was taken from a woman between 18 and 29 years old in good health.

The CDR3 DNA reads TGTGCCAGCAGTTTAAGGACAGGAACTAATGAAAAACTGTTTTTT. This codes for CASSLRTGTNEKLFF. The J gene is TRBJ1-4, the V gene TRBV12-3 or TRBV12-4; TRBD1 matches at 7 bases. The CDR3 loop spans 15 amino acids. V shed 2 bases and J 1 base; nucleotides not matched to a gene: 1.